This T cell receptor (beta chain) was sequenced in a study of blood T cell repertoires in COVID-19. In the study overall: The United States, Italy and Spain supplied acute and convalescent COVID-19 samples. The analysed material was cDNA or gDNA that came from T cells, B-cell-depleted T cells, or PBMCs.

Under the authors' procedure: Counts of nucleated cells, estimated from reference gene primer amplification, were obtained. Here immunoSEQ multiplex PCR was the method, and the copy in TCRdb shows in-frame clones only, minus some. The DNA gave D and trimming, while V, J and clone size come from that table. In the table there are about 45,000 clones, about three quarters of which are singletons. The specimen sequenced was peripheral blood. The sequence came from a woman aged 70-85 years with acute or convalescent COVID-19.

The CDR3 spells CASSLGAVFNEQFF. CDR3 bases: TGTGCCAGCAGTTTAGGGGCAGTTTTCAATGAGCAGTTCTTC. The chain combines TRBV27 with TRBJ2-1, with D tentatively TRBD1 (5 bases). The V gene lost 2 bases and the J gene lost 6 bases, with 11 bases spanning the gap. The germline gives CDR1 MNHEY, CDR2 SMNVEV (reference sequence). This CDR3 has 14 residues.